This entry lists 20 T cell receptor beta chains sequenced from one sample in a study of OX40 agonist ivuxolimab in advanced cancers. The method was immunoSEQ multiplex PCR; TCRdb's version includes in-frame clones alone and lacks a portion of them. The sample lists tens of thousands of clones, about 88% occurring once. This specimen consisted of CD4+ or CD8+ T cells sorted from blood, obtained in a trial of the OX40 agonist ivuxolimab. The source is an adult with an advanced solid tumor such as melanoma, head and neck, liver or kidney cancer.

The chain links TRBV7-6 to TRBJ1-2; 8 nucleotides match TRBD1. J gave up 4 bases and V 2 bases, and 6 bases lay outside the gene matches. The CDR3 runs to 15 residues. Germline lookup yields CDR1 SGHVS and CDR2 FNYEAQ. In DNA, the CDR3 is TGTGCCAGCAGCTTAATAACAGGGGGTGGCTATGGCTACACCTTC. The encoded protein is CASSLITGGGYGYTF.

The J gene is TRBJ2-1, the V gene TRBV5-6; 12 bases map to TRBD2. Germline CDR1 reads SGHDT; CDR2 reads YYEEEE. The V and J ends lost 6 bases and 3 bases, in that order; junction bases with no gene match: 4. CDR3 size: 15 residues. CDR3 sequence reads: CASKEGLAGYNEQFF. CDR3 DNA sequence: TGTGCCAGCAAGGAGGGACTAGCGGGCTACAATGAGCAGTTCTTC.

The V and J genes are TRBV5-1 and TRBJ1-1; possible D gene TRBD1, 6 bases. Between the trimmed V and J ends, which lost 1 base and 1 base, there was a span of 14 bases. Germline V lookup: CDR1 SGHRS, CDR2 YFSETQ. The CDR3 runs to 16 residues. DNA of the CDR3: TGCGCCAGCAGCTTGCACGGGACATGGACGAACACTGAAGCTTTCTTT. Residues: CASSLHGTWTNTEAFF.

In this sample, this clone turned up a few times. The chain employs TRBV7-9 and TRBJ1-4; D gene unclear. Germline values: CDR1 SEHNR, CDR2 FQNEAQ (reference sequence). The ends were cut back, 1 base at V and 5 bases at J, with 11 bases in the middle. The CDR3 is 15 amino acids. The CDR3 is CASSLDDRGNEKLFF. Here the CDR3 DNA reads TGTGCCAGCAGCTTAGACGACCGGGGAAATGAAAAACTGTTTTTT.

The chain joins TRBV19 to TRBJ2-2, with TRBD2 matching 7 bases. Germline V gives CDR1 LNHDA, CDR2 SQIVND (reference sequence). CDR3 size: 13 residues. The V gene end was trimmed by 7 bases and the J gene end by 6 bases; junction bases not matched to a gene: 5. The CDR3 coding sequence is TGTGCCAGTAAATCGGGGGGTCCCGGGGAGCTGTTTTTT. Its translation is CASKSGGPGELFF.

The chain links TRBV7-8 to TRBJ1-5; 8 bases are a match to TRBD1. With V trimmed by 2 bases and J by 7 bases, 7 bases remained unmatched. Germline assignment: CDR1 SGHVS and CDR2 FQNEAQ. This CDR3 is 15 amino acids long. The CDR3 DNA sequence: TGTGCCAGCAGCTTATGGACAGGGTCATCGCAGCCCCAGCATTTT. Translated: CASSLWTGSSQPQHF.

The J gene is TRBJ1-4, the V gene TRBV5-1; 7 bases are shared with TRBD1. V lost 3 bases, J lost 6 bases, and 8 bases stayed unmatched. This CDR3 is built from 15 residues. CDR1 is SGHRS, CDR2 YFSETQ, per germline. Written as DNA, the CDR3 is TGCGCCAGCAGCTATCAGACAGGGCTAGATGAAAAACTGTTTTTT. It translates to CASSYQTGLDEKLFF.

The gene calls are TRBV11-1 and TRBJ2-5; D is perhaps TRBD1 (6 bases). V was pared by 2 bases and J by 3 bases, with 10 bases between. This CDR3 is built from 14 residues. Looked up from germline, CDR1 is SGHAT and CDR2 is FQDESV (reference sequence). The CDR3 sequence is CASSLLAGEETQYF. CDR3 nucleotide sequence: TGTGCCAGCAGCTTACTGGCAGGGGAAGAGACCCAGTACTTC. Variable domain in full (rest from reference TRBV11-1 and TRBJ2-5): EAEVAQSPRYKITEKSQAVAFWCDPISGHATLYWYRQILGQGPELLVQFQDESVVDDSQLPKDRFSAERLKGVDSTLKIQPAELGDSAMYLCASSLLAGEETQYFGPGTRLLVL.

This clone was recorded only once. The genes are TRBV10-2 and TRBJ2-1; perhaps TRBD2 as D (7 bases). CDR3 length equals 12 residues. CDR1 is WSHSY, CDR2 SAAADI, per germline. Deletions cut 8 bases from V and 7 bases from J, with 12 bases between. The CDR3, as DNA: TGCGCCAGCGGGGGGGCGGGGAATGAGCAGTTCTTC. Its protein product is CASGGAGNEQFF.

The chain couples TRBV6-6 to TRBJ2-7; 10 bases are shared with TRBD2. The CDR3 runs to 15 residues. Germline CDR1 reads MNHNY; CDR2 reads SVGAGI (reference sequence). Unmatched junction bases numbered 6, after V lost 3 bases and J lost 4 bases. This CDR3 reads CASSYSGGKPYEQYF. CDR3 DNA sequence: TGTGCCAGCAGTTATAGCGGGGGGAAACCATACGAGCAGTACTTC.

CDR3 in DNA: TGTGCCAGCAGCCCTCAACCGTCGGATGGCTACACCTTC. Residues: CASSPQPSDGYTF. This chain joins TRBV7-9 and TRBJ1-2, with D hard to call. CDR1 and CDR2 (germline): SEHNR, FQNEAQ (reference sequence). This CDR3 region has 13 residues. The V end lost 5 bases, the J end lost 6 bases, and 13 bases lay between the germline ends.

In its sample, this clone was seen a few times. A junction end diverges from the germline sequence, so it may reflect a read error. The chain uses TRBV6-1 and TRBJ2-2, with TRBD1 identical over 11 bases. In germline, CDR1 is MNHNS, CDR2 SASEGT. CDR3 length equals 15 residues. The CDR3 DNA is TGTGCCAGCAGGGAAGGGACAGGGGGCACCGGGGAGCTGTTTTTT. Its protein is CASREGTGGTGELFF.

The CDR3 here is CASSLLQHLNTEAFF. The CDR3 DNA follows: TGTGCCAGCAGCTTATTACAGCATTTGAACACTGAAGCTTTCTTT. The chain has TRBV7-8 and TRBJ1-1; D call uncertain. V was pared by 2 bases and J by 0 bases, with 10 bases between. This CDR3 contains 15 residues. Germline CDR1 is SGHVS and CDR2 is FQNEAQ.

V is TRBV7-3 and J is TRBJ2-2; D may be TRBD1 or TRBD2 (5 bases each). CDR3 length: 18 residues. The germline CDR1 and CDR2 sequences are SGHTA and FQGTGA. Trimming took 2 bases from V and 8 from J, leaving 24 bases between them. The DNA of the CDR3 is TGTGCCAGCAGCTTATCCGGAATGGGACCGGTTCGTGGTGGGGAGCTGTTTTTT. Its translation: CASSLSGMGPVRGGELFF. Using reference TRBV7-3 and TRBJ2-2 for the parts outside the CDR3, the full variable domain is GAGVSQTPSNKVTEKGKYVELRCDPISGHTALYWYRQSLGQGPEFLIYFQGTGAADDSGLPNDRFFAVRPEGSVSTLKIQRTERGDSAVYLCASSLSGMGPVRGGELFFGEGSRLTVL.

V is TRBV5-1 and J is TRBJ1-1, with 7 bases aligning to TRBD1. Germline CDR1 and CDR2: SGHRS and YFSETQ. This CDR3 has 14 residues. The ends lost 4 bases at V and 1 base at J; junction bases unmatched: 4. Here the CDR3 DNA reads TGCGCCAGCAGCGTAGACAGGGCGAACACTGAAGCTTTCTTT. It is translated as CASSVDRANTEAFF.

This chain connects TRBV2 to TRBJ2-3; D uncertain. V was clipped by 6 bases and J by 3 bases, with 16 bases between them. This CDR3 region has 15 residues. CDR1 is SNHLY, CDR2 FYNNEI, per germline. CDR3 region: CASRTDLLVTDTQYF. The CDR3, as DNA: TGTGCCAGCAGGACTGATCTGCTTGTTACAGATACGCAGTATTTT.

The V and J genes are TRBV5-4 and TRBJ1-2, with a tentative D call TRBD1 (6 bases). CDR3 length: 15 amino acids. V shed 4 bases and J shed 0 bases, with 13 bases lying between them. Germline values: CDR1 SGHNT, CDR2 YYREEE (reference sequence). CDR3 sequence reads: CASSKDRLANYGYTF. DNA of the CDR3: TGTGCCAGCAGCAAAGACAGGTTAGCTAACTATGGCTACACCTTC.

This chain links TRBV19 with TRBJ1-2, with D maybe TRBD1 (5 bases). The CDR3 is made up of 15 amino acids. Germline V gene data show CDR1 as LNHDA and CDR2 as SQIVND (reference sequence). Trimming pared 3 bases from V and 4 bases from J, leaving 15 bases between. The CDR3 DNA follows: TGTGCCAGTAGTATTCGTGGGAGGGGTGCCTATGGCTACACCTTC. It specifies CASSIRGRGAYGYTF.

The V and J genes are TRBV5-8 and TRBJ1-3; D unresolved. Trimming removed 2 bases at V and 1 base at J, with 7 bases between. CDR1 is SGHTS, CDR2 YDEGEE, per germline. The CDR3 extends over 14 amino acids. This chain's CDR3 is CASSFLQSGNTIYF. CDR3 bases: TGTGCCAGCAGCTTTCTCCAATCTGGAAACACCATATATTTT.

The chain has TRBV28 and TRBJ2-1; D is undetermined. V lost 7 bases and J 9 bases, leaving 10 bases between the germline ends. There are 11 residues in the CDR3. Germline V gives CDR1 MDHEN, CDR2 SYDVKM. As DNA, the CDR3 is TGTGCCAGCACCACCCCCAGTGAGCAGTTCTTC. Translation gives CASTTPSEQFF. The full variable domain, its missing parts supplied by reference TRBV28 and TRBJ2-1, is DVKVTQSSRYLVKRTGEKVFLECVQDMDHENMFWYRQDPGLGLRLIYFSYDVKMKEKGDIPEGYSVSREKKERFSLILESASTNQTSMYLCASTTPSEQFFGPGTRLTVL.